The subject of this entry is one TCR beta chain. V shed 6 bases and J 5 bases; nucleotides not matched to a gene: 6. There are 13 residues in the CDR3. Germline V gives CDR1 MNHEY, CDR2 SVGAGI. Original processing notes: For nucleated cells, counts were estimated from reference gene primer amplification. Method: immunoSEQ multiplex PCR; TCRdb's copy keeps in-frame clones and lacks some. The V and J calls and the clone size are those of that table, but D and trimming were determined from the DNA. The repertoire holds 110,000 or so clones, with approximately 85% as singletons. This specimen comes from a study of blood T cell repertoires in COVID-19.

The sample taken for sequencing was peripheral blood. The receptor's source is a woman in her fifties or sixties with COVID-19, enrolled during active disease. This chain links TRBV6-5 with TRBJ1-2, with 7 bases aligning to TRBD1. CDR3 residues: CASSQGQSYGYTF. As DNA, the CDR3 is TGTGCCAGCAGCCAGGGACAGTCTTATGGCTACACCTTC.